This T cell receptor beta chain was observed in a study of shared clonotypes between healthy human individuals (TCRdb year 2020). About the investigation overall: A few men and a couple of women, aged 18 to 49 years, made up the cohort. To increase sequencing depth and limit assay-specific biases, different laboratories used diverse techniques to prepare libraries and sequence TCR repertoires. To estimate repertoire size and how much clonotypes are shared between individuals, the study performed deep sequencing of blood TCR repertoires from roughly five healthy adults. For each donor, three plates each were used for CD4 naive and CD4 memory, two plates were used for CD8 naive, and one plate was used for CD8 memory. Between about 0.9 and 10 billion PBMCs per donor were obtained by leukapheresis. General study outcomes and caveats: Based on pairwise subsampling, the degree of clonotype sharing among donors was expected to be affected by sequencing depth. Clonotypes shared by all four sorted-subset donors showed higher generation probabilities than non-shared clonotypes. Roughly 5% of naive CD4, around 3.5% of naive CD8, approximately 2% of memory CD4, and about 0.4% of memory CD8 clonotypes were shared across a few donors. Because the study included a small number of donors, the genetic and exposure-history diversity represented was limited. Sampling was restricted to blood, and TCR repertoires in tissue are likely to differ from TCR repertoires in blood. Larger estimated clonotype richness was generally found for naive subsets than for memory subsets. Rarefaction of sorted-subset datasets indicated incomplete sequencing despite the large sequencing depth.

Using the deep immunoSEQ assay, multiplex PCR amplified TCR CDR3 regions from genomic DNA. Extracted genomic DNA from each cell subset was spread evenly across all wells of several immunoSEQ 96-well plates, with each plate serving as a replicate. For sorted subsets, approximately 200 ng of genomic DNA, equivalent to 25,000 to 35,000 T cell genomes, went into each replicate PCR. Purified libraries were quantified with a Qubit 3.0 fluorometer, sized on a Bioanalyzer 2100, and re-quantified with the KAPA Library Quantification kit. Every immunoSEQ 96-well plate was sequenced on a dedicated single-read 150-cycle Illumina NextSeq 550 flow cell. The source study handled its data this way. The immunoSEQ output contained only junctional sequences without quality scores, so filtering could not match that applied to full-length reads. To assign V/J genes and CDR3, sequences were annotated using PyIR, a Python wrapper for IgBLAST v1.9, with IMGT germline references. Any read was removed if the V/J assignment was weak (E-value above 1e-6), the CDR3 was missing, or the read contained stop codons, out-of-frame junctions, or ambiguous translated residues. V3J clonotypes were defined as sequences sharing an identical inferred V gene, J gene, and CDR3 amino acid sequence. Percentage overlap between repertoires was calculated by dividing the number of shared unique clonotypes by the size of the smaller repertoire. RTK rarefaction, the Chao1 estimator, and Recon v2.1 estimates of unobserved clonotypes were used to assess repertoire richness. Generation probabilities were computed with OLGA for all TCRbeta clonotypes obtained by the gDNA method from a handful of donors. Held by TCRdb, this immuneACCESS table contains in-frame sequences only and omits some clones. Under half of the omission traces to an unresolved V gene where checked; the cause of the rest is unknown. That table gives V, J and clone size, and the DNA gave D and trimming. The sample contains around 990,000 clones, about 80% of them found a single time. Roughly 0.9% of the sample is in the top ten clones.

For this clone: Its specific antigen is unknown. No per-base quality is available; no much larger clone lies one base away.

The donors were healthy, HIV-negative adults who had no recently reported acute infections or vaccinations. Only Caucasian adults living in Nashville, Tennessee, USA were represented among the donors. CD4+ T cells were enriched by magnetic negative selection, after which naive cells were positively selected on CD45RA and the negative fraction was taken as the memory subset. After blood collection by leukapheresis, PBMCs were isolated using Ficoll-Histopaque density gradient centrifugation and then cryopreserved in the vapor phase of liquid nitrogen. Analytical flow cytometry was used to check the purity and quantity of every magnetically sorted T cell population. Each sorted fraction had its genomic DNA isolated and then quantified by UV absorbance on a Nanodrop 2000c. The receptor's source is a man aged 18 to 30 in good health. Some clones in this sample may be carry-over from other donors' samples. Sequencing input: memory CD4+ T cells from PBMCs. Explained via the paper, the cell subset or site label denotes: CD45RA-negative fraction.

The nucleotides read TGTGCCGGGACGTTCCACTCCGTAACTAATGAAAAACTGTTTTTT. Its product reads: CAGTFHSVTNEKLFF. The V and J genes are TRBV30 and TRBJ1-4; TRBD1 is a weak D gene call, 5 bases matching. The germline V gene (reference sequence) provides CDR1 GTSNPN and CDR2 SVGIG. V drops 8 bases and J drops 1 base, leaving 17 bases in between. The CDR3, from cysteine to phenylalanine, totals 15 residues. CDR3 DNA is the only sequence kept; it has 45 bases, read in frame from the first base.